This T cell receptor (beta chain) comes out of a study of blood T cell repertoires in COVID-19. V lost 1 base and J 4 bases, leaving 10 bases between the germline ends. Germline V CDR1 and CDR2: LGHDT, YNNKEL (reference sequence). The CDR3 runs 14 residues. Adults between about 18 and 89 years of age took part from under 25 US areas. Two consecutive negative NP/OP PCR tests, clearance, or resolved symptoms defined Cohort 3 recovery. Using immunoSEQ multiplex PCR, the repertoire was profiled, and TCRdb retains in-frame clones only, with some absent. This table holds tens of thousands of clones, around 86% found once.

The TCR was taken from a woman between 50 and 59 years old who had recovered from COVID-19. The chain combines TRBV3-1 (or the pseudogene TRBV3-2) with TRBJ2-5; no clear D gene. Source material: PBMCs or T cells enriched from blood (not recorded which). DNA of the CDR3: TGTGCCAGCAGCCAAGTGGGCGTCGGAGAGACCCAGTACTTC. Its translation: CASSQVGVGETQYF.